Each of the 8 T cell receptor beta chains below was sequenced from the same sample in a study of blood T cells in healthy people across ages. A second PCR, run for roughly 7 to 11 cycles, used a sample-barcoded 5' primer plus a J-beta primer mix. Each CDR3 protein gets one entry after TCRdb re-called the 5' RACE reads with MiXCR. The table has some 930,000 distinct CDR3 sequences, 25% to 30% seen once; the top ten hold about 9.4%. This sample was shared with a second study, whose subject was T cells of mothers and their children.

Sequenced input: blood. These receptors originate from a woman in her thirties or forties in good health.

This clonotype has just a few counts. Since a much larger clone is just one base distant, this may be a read error. This rearrangement joins TRBV6-5 to TRBJ2-1, with 8 nucleotides matching TRBD1. The CDR3 consists of 15 residues. Germline V gene lookup returns CDR1 MNHEY and CDR2 SVGAGI. CDR3: CASSYEGTGYNGQFF. The CDR3 DNA is TGTGCCAGCAGTTACGAAGGGACAGGATACAATGGGCAGTTCTTC.

The chain uses TRBV28 and TRBJ2-1; D is perhaps TRBD2 (6 bases). CDR3 size: 13 residues. CDR1 and CDR2 (germline): MDHEN, SYDVKM. V lost 5 bases and J 12 bases, leaving 17 bases between the germline ends. The CDR3 sequence: CASSPPGVAWQFF. CDR3 nucleotide sequence: TGTGCCAGCAGTCCCCCGGGAGTTGCTTGGCAGTTCTTC.

V is TRBV3-1 and J is TRBJ1-2, with D hard to call. CDR1 and CDR2 from the germline V gene are LGHDT and YNNKEL (reference sequence). The germline V and J ends were trimmed by 4 bases and 6 bases, with 12 bases remaining between them. The CDR3 consists of 13 residues. CDR3 sequence (DNA): TGTGCCAGCAGCCGGAACGGCGGGGATGGCTACACCTTC. Translation: CASSRNGGDGYTF.

V and J are TRBV11-2 and TRBJ2-3, with 7 bases lining up with TRBD2. V gave up 3 bases and J gave up 2 bases; unmatched junction bases: 20. Germline V gene data show CDR1 as SGHAT and CDR2 as FQNNGV. This CDR3 comprises 20 residues. DNA for the CDR3: TGTGCCAGCAGCTTTGAAGGGTCCCCCTCATGGGGGGGGGACACAGATACGCAGTATTTT. This gives the protein CASSFEGSPSWGGDTDTQYF.

The rearrangement links TRBV6-6 to TRBJ1-4; TRBD1 agrees at 7 bases. The junction had 10 bases not matched to a gene; V was cut back by 1 base and J by 8 bases. The germline CDR1 and CDR2 sequences are MNHNY and SVGAGI (reference sequence). This CDR3 is built from 16 residues. CDR3 amino acids: CASSYLRAGGNEKLFF. As DNA, the CDR3 is TGTGCCAGCAGTTACTTGCGGGCAGGGGGAAACGAAAAACTGTTTTTT.

This clonotype was observed a handful of times. The V call is TRBV13, the J call TRBJ1-6, with 11 bases aligning to TRBD1. V dropped 5 bases and J dropped 11; count of bases not matched to a gene: 8. Germline lookup yields CDR1 PRHDT and CDR2 FYEKMQ (reference sequence). The CDR3 runs 15 residues. CDR3 nucleotide sequence: TGTGCCAGCAGCCGGGGACAGGGGGTGGGGGCACCCCTCCACTTT. It encodes CASSRGQGVGAPLHF.

The V call is TRBV7-9, the J call TRBJ1-1; 8 bases align to TRBD1. This CDR3 contains 14 residues. CDR1 and CDR2 from the germline V gene are SEHNR and FQNEAQ (reference sequence). V was pared by 6 bases and J by 1 base, with 4 bases of the junction left unmatched. CDR3 sequence reads: CASRAGTGNTEAFF. CDR3 coding DNA: TGTGCCAGCAGGGCCGGGACAGGGAACACTGAAGCTTTCTTT.

At least ten counts were recorded for this clonotype. The chain has TRBV10-3 and TRBJ2-7; possible D gene TRBD1, 6 bases. The CDR3 length is 12 residues. The ends were cut back, 6 bases at V and 2 bases at J, with 8 bases in the middle. Germline-derived CDR1 and CDR2 are ENHRY and SYGVKD. The CDR3: CAIRDSAYEQYF. CDR3 sequence (DNA): TGTGCCATCAGGGACAGCGCCTACGAGCAGTACTTC.